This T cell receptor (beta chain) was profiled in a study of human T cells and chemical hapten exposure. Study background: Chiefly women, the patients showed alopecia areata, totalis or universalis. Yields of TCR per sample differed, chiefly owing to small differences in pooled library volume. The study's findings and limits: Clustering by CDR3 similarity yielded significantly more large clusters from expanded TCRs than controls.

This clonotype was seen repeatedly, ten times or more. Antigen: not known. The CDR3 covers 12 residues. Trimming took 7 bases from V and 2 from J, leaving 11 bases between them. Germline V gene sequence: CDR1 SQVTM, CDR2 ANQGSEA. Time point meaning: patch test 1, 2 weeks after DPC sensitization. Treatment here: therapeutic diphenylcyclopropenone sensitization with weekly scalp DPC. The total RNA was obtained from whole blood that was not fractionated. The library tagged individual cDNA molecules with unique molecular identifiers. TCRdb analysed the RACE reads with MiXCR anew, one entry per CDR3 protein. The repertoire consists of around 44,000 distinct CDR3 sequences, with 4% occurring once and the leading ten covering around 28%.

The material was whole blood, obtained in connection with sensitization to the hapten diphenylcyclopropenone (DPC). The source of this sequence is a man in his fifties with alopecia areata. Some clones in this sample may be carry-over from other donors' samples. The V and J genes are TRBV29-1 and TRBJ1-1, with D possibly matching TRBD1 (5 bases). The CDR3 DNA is TGCAGCGGTGGCCGGGGCAACACTGAAGCTTTCTTT. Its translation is CSGGRGNTEAFF.